This is a list of T cell receptor beta chains from one sample in a study of shared clonotypes between healthy human individuals. Assay used: immunoSEQ multiplex PCR; TCRdb lists only in-frame clones, some missing. The sample holds under 600,000 clones; 95% to 98% are singletons and the top ten take less than 0.35%. The sequenced material came from naive CD8+ T cells sorted from blood. All receptors derive from a man younger than 40 in good health. CDR3s leave out the opening cysteine and the closing phenylalanine or tryptophan.

j_call cdr3_length v_call cdr3_aa
TRBJ2-7 11 TRBV27 ASSLLGTDEQY
TRBJ1-1 12 TRBV28 ASKPRDSRTEAF
TRBJ2-3 14 TRBV28 ASSLLSRVFTDTQY
TRBJ2-1 15 TRBV5-4 ASSSDLRESSYNEQF
TRBJ2-7 11 TRBV19 ASKETGLHEQY
TRBJ1-5 13 TRBV27 ASSLSRRSNQPQH
TRBJ1-1 11 TRBV19 ASSTGGGTEAF
TRBJ2-7 9 TRBV7-9 ASSLSYEQY
TRBJ2-7 14 TRBV7-9 ASSIATRGGTYEQY
TRBJ2-2 13 TRBV5-8 ASIAIRQGAGELF
TRBJ2-1 16 TRBV23-1 ASSQGTSGSGGWNEQF
TRBJ2-7 14 TRBV5-5 ASSQAADYLSYEQY
TRBJ2-1 13 TRBV14 ASSQEISRYNEQF
TRBJ1-1 14 TRBV18 ASSPRTGTTGSEAF
TRBJ1-1 10 TRBV27 ASRTGDTEAF
TRBJ2-1 10 TRBV27 ASSILAGATF
TRBJ2-3 12 TRBV11-3 ASSWGGSTDTQY
TRBJ1-4 12 TRBV27 ASRTGLLNEKLF
TRBJ2-2 14 TRBV5-4 ASSTGGLGRTGELF
TRBJ2-7 12 TRBV7-8 ASSLVATSYEQY
TRBJ2-7 12 TRBV5-8 ASSYYGANYEQY
TRBJ2-1 14 TRBV4-1 ASSRVGDMRYNEQF
TRBJ2-3 13 TRBV11-2 ASSTTSGRADTQY
TRBJ1-5 13 TRBV27 ASSLFGGPYQPQH
TRBJ2-1 11 TRBV28 ASSLGQGDEQF
TRBJ2-2 11 TRBV9 ASQAPTSGELF